This TCR beta chain was sequenced for a study of T-cell memory formation after mild COVID-19 (dated by TCRdb to the early 2020s). As for the study more broadly: TCR sequence clusters from the two donors were largely donor specific. Longitudinal TCRalpha and TCRbeta repertoire sequencing tracked T-cell clones expanding and contracting after mild COVID-19 in a couple of donors. The cohort was made up of two young adult volunteers, one female and one male, who were previously healthy.

On this clonotype: Its recognized antigen is unknown. Qualities for individual bases were not recorded, and no much larger clone is one base off.

Beyond this particular receptor, the publication reports: The study included only a couple of mild cases, and larger cohorts that include severe cases with pre-infection samples were judged to be necessary. Contracting CD4+ clones were located mainly in the CM and EM memory subsets, whereas CD8+ clones were found to be enriched in EMRA. Balanced CD4/CD8 phenotypes were observed for clones contracting from day 15 to 85, whereas a bias towards CD4+ was observed for a second wave of clones expanding from day 15 to 37. SARS-CoV-2 specificity of the second-wave clones peaking on day 37 was not confirmed. The detection of some responding clones in pre-infection memory suggests that pre-existing cross-reactive memory T cells joined the SARS-CoV-2 response.

The CDR3 starts with the cysteine, ends with the phenylalanine, and has 14 residues. Just the 42-base CDR3 DNA is kept, in frame starting at base 1. CDR1 and CDR2, looked up from the germline V gene, are SGHAT and FQNNGV. V lost 4 bases and J lost 14 bases; the stretch between them is 21 bases long. Sequencing took place on an Illumina NovaSeq 6000. Using 5'RACE with constant-segment primers, TCRalpha and TCRbeta cDNA libraries were constructed, with sample barcodes and unique molecular identifiers added in the process. Trizol reagent was used to extract RNA from every sample. Amplification of the libraries took two PCR steps, and the second step added a second sample barcode plus Illumina TruSeq adapters. Sequencing of libraries was performed on an Illumina NovaSeq with 2 x 150 bp paired-end reads. The published analysis was carried out like this. With migec v1.2.7, reads were demultiplexed and then collapsed into UMI-guided consensus sequences. With mixcr v2.1.11, UMI consensuses were aligned to TRA and TRB V and J templates and assembled into clonotypes. A clonotype was counted as expanded or contracted only if both edgeR and NoisET called the change significant, with noise models trained on biological replicates. For edgeR calls, a false discovery rate-adjusted p below 0.01 and a log2 fold-change threshold of 1 were applied. As an exploratory analysis of dynamics, max-normalized trajectories of the 1000 most abundant clonotypes were examined by PCA with hierarchical clustering. Separately sequenced CD4+ and CD8+ repertoires were used to assign a CD4 or CD8 phenotype to each responding clone. The public reads were reanalyzed by TCRdb: fastp trimming at Q25, MiXCR alignment, in-frame beta chains only. Rows with one shared CDR3 protein collapse into an entry with the most common genes and DNA. The V and J calls follow TCRdb's processing rather than the paper's. This sample holds fewer than 450,000 distinct CDR3 sequences; 20% to 25% were observed only once. 9.5% to 15% of the sample lies in the top ten.

Ficoll-Paque density gradient centrifugation was the method used to isolate PBMCs. Input material: PBMCs or a T cell subset sorted from them (not recorded which). The chain was built from TRBV11-2 and TRBJ2-1; the D gene is perhaps TRBD2, on 6 matching bases. This TCR was recovered from an adult woman who had mild COVID-19 (a few samples of this study predate the infection). The sample titles of this study are shuffled in the database, so cell type and time point are left out; the donor was told from shared clones. CDR3 reads: CASSSRLVLWGEFF. In nucleotide form, the sequence is TGTGCCAGCAGCTCCCGACTCGTGCTGTGGGGGGAGTTCTTC. The full variable domain, completed from the reference TRBV11-2 and TRBJ2-1 proteins outside the CDR3, reads EAGVAQSPRYKIIEKRQSVAFWCNPISGHATLYWYQQILGQGPKLLIQFQNNGVVDDSQLPKDRFSAERLKGVDSTLKIQPAKLEDSAVYLCASSSRLVLWGEFFGPGTRLTVL.